A selection of T cell receptor beta chains follows, all from one sample in a study of blood T cell repertoires in COVID-19. The protocol was immunoSEQ multiplex PCR, while the TCRdb copy is restricted to in-frame clones and leaves out a portion. The data contain hundreds of thousands of clones, around 81% of them singletons. The specimen was peripheral blood. The receptors come from an elderly woman with COVID-19, enrolled during active disease. The CDR3 runs from the conserved cysteine through the conserved F or W. The D gene is left open where the match is weak. Some rows mark clone size as missing; the rest say once, few, many or name a class of expanded clone.

CDR3: CASSRFQGNTGELFF
DNA: TGTGCCAGCTCAAGGTTTCAGGGGAACACCGGGGAGCTGTTTTTT
size: NA
J: TRBJ2-2
V: TRBV18
D: NA

CDR3: CASSPRLAGGDEQFF
DNA: TGTGCCAGCAGTCCTAGACTAGCGGGAGGCGATGAGCAGTTCTTC
size: NA
J: TRBJ2-1
V: TRBV11-1
D: TRBD2

CDR3: CASSAGGGLLYNQPQHF
DNA: TGTGCCAGCAGTGCAGGCGGGGGGCTTCTATACAATCAGCCCCAGCATTTT
size: NA
J: TRBJ1-5
V: TRBV28
D: NA

CDR3: CASILLAGGGNEQFF
DNA: TGCGCCAGCATCTTACTAGCGGGGGGTGGAAATGAGCAGTTCTTC
size: once
J: TRBJ2-1
V: TRBV5-1
D: TRBD2

CDR3: CAIAGEVNTEAFF
DNA: TGTGCCATCGCGGGGGAGGTGAACACTGAAGCTTTCTTT
size: NA
J: TRBJ1-1
V: TRBV10-3
D: NA

CDR3: CACSTGGYTF
DNA: TGTGCCTGCTCCACAGGGGGCTACACCTTC
size: NA
J: TRBJ1-2
V: TRBV30
D: NA

CDR3: CASSLDRGSAGELFF
DNA: TGTGCCAGCAGCTTAGACAGGGGATCTGCCGGGGAGCTGTTTTTT
size: NA
J: TRBJ2-2
V: TRBV11-1
D: TRBD1

CDR3: CASSPGTSPYEQYF
DNA: TGTGCCAGCAGCCCGGGGACTTCTCCCTACGAGCAGTACTTC
size: once
J: TRBJ2-7
V: TRBV5-4
D: NA

CDR3: CAVGFGTTNYGYTF
DNA: TGTGCCGTTGGTTTCGGGACAACAAACTATGGCTACACCTTC
size: NA
J: TRBJ1-2
V: TRBV24-1
D: NA

CDR3: CASSNRDSYGYTF
DNA: TGTGCCAGCAGTAACAGGGACAGTTATGGCTACACCTTC
size: NA
J: TRBJ1-2
V: TRBV2
D: TRBD1

CDR3: CASSPVAGGPSYEQFF
DNA: TGTGCCAGCAGTCCCGTAGCGGGAGGGCCGTCGTATGAGCAGTTCTTC
size: NA
J: TRBJ2-1
V: TRBV27
D: TRBD2

CDR3: CASSQVFATTSYEQYF
DNA: TGTGCCAGCAGCCAAGTCTTTGCCACAACCTCCTACGAGCAGTACTTC
size: NA
J: TRBJ2-7
V: TRBV16
D: NA

CDR3: CASSQVSEMNTEAFF
DNA: TGTGCCAGCAGCCAAGTCTCGGAGATGAACACTGAAGCTTTCTTT
size: few
J: TRBJ1-1
V: TRBV4-2
D: NA

CDR3: CASSGRSLAGLNNEQFF
DNA: TGTGCCAGCAGCGGCCGGAGTTTAGCGGGACTTAACAATGAGCAGTTCTTC
size: once
J: TRBJ2-1
V: TRBV7-8
D: TRBD2

CDR3: CAWSSDTGNTIYF
DNA: TGTGCCTGGAGCTCCGACACTGGAAACACCATATATTTT
size: NA
J: TRBJ1-3
V: TRBV30
D: NA

CDR3: CASSMTGYGYTF
DNA: TGTGCCAGCAGCATGACAGGCTATGGCTACACCTTC
size: NA
J: TRBJ1-2
V: TRBV7-9
D: NA

CDR3: CASSYSISYQETQYF
DNA: TGTGCCAGCAGTTACAGCATTTCGTACCAAGAGACCCAGTACTTC
size: NA
J: TRBJ2-5
V: TRBV6-5
D: NA

CDR3: CASSFGQGVIQETQYF
DNA: TGTGCCAGCAGCTTTGGGCAAGGGGTCATCCAAGAGACCCAGTACTTC
size: once
J: TRBJ2-5
V: TRBV5-8
D: NA